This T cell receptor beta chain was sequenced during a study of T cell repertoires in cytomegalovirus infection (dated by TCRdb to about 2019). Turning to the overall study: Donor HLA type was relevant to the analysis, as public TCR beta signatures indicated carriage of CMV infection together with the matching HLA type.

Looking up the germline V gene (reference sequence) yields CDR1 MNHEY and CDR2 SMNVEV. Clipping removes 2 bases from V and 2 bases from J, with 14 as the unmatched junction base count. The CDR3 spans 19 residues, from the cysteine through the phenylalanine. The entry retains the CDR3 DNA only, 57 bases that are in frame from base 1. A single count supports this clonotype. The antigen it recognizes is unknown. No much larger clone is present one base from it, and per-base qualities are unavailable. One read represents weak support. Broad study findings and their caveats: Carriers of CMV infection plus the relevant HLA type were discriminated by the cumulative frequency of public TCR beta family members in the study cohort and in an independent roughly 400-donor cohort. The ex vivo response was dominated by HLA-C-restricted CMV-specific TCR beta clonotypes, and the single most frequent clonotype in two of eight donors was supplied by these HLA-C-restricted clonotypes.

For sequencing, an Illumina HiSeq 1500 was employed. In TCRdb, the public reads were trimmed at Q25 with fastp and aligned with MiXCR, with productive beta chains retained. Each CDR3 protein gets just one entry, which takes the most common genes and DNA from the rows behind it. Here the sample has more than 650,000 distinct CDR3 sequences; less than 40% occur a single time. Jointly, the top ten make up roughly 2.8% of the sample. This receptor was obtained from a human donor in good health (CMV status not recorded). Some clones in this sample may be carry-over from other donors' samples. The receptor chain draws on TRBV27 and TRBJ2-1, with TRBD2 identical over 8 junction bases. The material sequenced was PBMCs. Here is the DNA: TGTGCCAGCAGTTTACTGGGTAAAGGCGGCGGGGGGCCCTACAATGAGCAGTTCTTC. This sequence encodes CASSLLGKGGGGPYNEQFF.